The subject of this entry is one T cell receptor (beta chain). The antigen remains unidentified. The gene names here belong to mouse. The read falls 1 residue short of the CDR3 end, and the missing part is taken from the germline J gene. The time point: mouse harvest day 14 after allogeneic transplant. Tail vein injection delivered 10^7 T-cell-depleted bone marrow cells and 10^6 splenic CD5+ T cells. The CDR3 is made up of 15 amino acids. V lost 1 base to trimming and J lost 0 bases, with 4 bases between them. From germline, CDR1 is SGHSA and CDR2 FRNQAP. Sequencing used immunoSEQ multiplex PCR; TCRdb keeps in-frame clones, though not all of them. The sample holds 1,600 or so clones, about 48% seen once. The data were obtained in a study of tissue T cells after allogeneic stem cell transplantation. Study observations and caveats: Shared clones across patients were few; motif clustering revealed tissue-specific shared signatures.

Specimen: gut tissue. This chain connects TRBV16 to TRBJ1-6; D remains unclear. TRBJ1-6 is noted as an ORF with a role that remains uncertain. This TCR came from a female BALB/c mouse given C57BL/6 T cells with graft-versus-host disease after an allogeneic hematopoietic cell transplant. The CDR3 protein is CASSLVTSYNSPLYF. Partial CDR3 DNA: TGTGCAAGCAGCTTAGTTACTTCCTATAATTCGCCCCTCTAC.